This T cell receptor (beta chain) was recovered during a study of cytomegalovirus exposure and HLA in healthy donors. Study in general: In a previous analysis, 117 million unique TCR beta sequences were found from roughly 180 million T cells. Study-wide results and limits: In a later analysis, HLA-C alleles had the fewest associated TCRs, DRB1 alleles the most.

In the case of this clone: The target antigen is unknown.

With 60 Vbeta and 13 Jbeta primers, the PCR was carried out. The assay was immunoSEQ multiplex PCR, and TCRdb's table has in-frame clones only and misses some. The repertoire holds some 140,000 clones, with about three quarters as singletons. The ends lost 4 bases at V and 0 bases at J; junction bases unmatched: 5. Germline V CDR1 and CDR2: MGHRA, YSYEKL. The CDR3 is 15 amino acids. This receptor was taken from a male donor in good health and CMV-seropositive. The chain joins TRBV4-1 to TRBJ1-1; 7 positions match TRBD1. The sample consisted of PBMCs. CDR3 DNA: TGCGCCAGCAGCCCTCAGACAGGGATGAACACTGAAGCTTTCTTT. Translated: CASSPQTGMNTEAFF.